The clone carrying this T cell receptor (beta chain) has a handful of counts. Its antigen is undetermined. This sample stems from a study of beta chain features in type 1 diabetes. About the research overall: All samples combined gave under 110,000,000 sorted cells for examination. The study's findings and limits: Significant though moderate, a shortening of TCRB CDR3s appeared in all four CD4+ subsets of Type 1 diabetes patients. Among type 1 diabetes patients, VDJ junctions had fewer insertions and more deletions.

The CDR3 loop spans 12 amino acids. The germline gives CDR1 LNHDA, CDR2 SQIVND (reference sequence). V was trimmed by 3 bases and J by 6 bases, leaving 7 bases between them. The isolated RNA, all of it, was reverse transcribed, so expressed TCRB transcripts were what got sequenced. This table comes from immunoSEQ multiplex PCR, and its TCRdb copy is limited to in-frame clones, with some not included. The profile shows hundreds of thousands of clones, 11% to 15% of them singletons. Every participating donor gave one draw, a heparinised blood sample averaging about 100 mL. The sequenced sample consisted of naive CD4+ T cells from blood. The chain recombines TRBV19 with TRBJ2-3; D ambiguous. This TCR came from a man aged 18 to 30 with type 1 diabetes. This CDR3 is CASSIGEDTQYF. For the CDR3, the DNA is TGTGCCAGTAGTATTGGAGAGGATACGCAGTATTTT.